These 22 T cell receptor beta chains were all obtained from the same sample, sequenced in a study of CD8+ T cells in alopecia areata. Treatment given: oral pan-JAK inhibitor, 5-10 mg twice daily. Reverse transcription of extracted RNA yielded cDNA, which provided the sequencing template. Here immunoSEQ multiplex PCR was the method, and the copy in TCRdb shows in-frame clones only, minus some. The repertoire holds approximately 170,000 clones, with roughly 60% as singletons. The source was CD4+ T cells sorted from blood, collected at week 24, from a patient treated with tofacitinib. These TCRs come from a human donor with alopecia areata.

This clone turned up a few times. The chain employs TRBV15 and TRBJ1-5, with a tentative D call TRBD1 (6 bases). This CDR3 region has 13 residues. Germline V lookup: CDR1 LNHNV, CDR2 YYDKDF (reference sequence). V was shortened by 2 bases and J by 7 bases, with 9 bases between the two germline ends. The CDR3 DNA is TGTGCCACCAGCAGACAGGGGAACCAGCCCCAGCATTTT. Translation: CATSRQGNQPQHF. Drawing the rest from reference TRBV15 and TRBJ1-5, the complete variable domain is DAMVIQNPRYQVTQFGKPVTLSCSQTLNHNVMYWYQQKSSQAPKLLFHYYDKDFNNEADTPDNFQSRRPNTSFCFLDIRSPGLGDTAMYLCATSRQGNQPQHFGDGTRLSIL.

This sequence joins TRBV6-1 and TRBJ2-3; 7 nucleotides line up with TRBD1. This CDR3 has 15 amino acids. Germline CDR1 MNHNS, CDR2 SASEGT. V was clipped by 3 bases and J by 2 bases; unmatched bases: 5. CDR3: CASSEGDRPTDTQYF. In DNA, the CDR3 is TGTGCCAGCAGTGAGGGGGACAGACCCACAGATACGCAGTATTTT.

The chain has TRBV30 and TRBJ1-1; D uncertain. The germline gives CDR1 GTSNPN, CDR2 SVGIG (reference sequence). V lost 2 bases and J lost 4, with 14 bases in between. The CDR3 contains 14 residues. The CDR3 coding sequence is TGTGCCTGGAGTCTGCTTAACGTGGTCACTGAAGCTTTCTTT. Amino acid sequence: CAWSLLNVVTEAFF.

The rearrangement joins TRBV4-2 to TRBJ2-5; 9 bases are shared with TRBD2. The CDR3 runs 17 residues. CDR1 is LGHNA and CDR2 is YNFKEQ in the germline V gene. V was clipped by 4 bases and J by 3 bases; unmatched bases: 12. The CDR3 sequence: CASSPTSLTSGEETQYF. The CDR3 bases are TGTGCCAGCAGCCCGACCTCCCTGACTAGCGGCGAAGAGACCCAGTACTTC.

This clone was counted between two and nine times. The gene calls are TRBV6-5 and TRBJ2-7, with 9 bases matching TRBD1. CDR3 size: 15 residues. Germline CDR1 reads MNHEY; CDR2 reads SVGAGI. Trimming cost V 7 bases and J 5 bases; bases outside gene matches: 12. The chain's CDR3 is CASIPPGQGVNEQYF. The CDR3 coding sequence is TGTGCCAGCATCCCTCCGGGACAGGGAGTAAACGAGCAGTACTTC.

The genes are TRBV4-2 and TRBJ1-1; TRBD1 matches 7 bases. The CDR3 extends over 15 amino acids. V dropped 0 bases and J dropped 9; count of bases not matched to a gene: 10. Germline V lookup: CDR1 LGHNA, CDR2 YNFKEQ. CDR3: CASSQDRTGRGKAFF. The CDR3 DNA reads as TGTGCCAGCAGCCAAGATCGGACAGGCCGGGGAAAAGCTTTCTTT.

The chain joins TRBV6-5 to TRBJ2-5; 8 positions agree with TRBD2. This CDR3 is 15 amino acids long. Germline V CDR1 and CDR2: MNHEY, SVGAGI. The V and J ends lost 7 bases and 5 bases, in that order; junction bases with no gene match: 12. Written as DNA, the CDR3 is TGTGCCAGCATGAGTCCAAGCGGGGGAACGGAGACCCAGTACTTC. Protein sequence: CASMSPSGGTETQYF.

The table lists this clone with a few counts. This chain uses TRBV5-1 with TRBJ2-5; 7 bases are a match to TRBD1. Germline lookup yields CDR1 SGHRS and CDR2 YFSETQ. V trimming: 2 bases; J trimming: 8 bases; junction bases outside the gene matches: 9. The CDR3 covers 14 residues. The CDR3 region is CASSLDRAAATQYF. Written as DNA, the CDR3 is TGCGCCAGCAGCTTAGACAGGGCAGCGGCTACCCAGTACTTC.

The chain couples TRBV6-5 to TRBJ2-1; D is unclear. The CDR3 length is 14 residues. The V gene lost 2 bases and the J gene lost 3 bases, with 8 bases spanning the gap. From germline, CDR1 is MNHEY and CDR2 SVGAGI. CDR3 amino acids: CASSYGVSYNEQFF. Written as DNA, the CDR3 is TGTGCCAGCAGTTACGGTGTCAGCTACAATGAGCAGTTCTTC.

DNA of the CDR3: TGCAGCGTTGGAGGACAAATTCAAGTGGGGGATCTTGATTCACCCCTCCACTTT. It specifies CSVGGQIQVGDLDSPLHF. J is TRBJ1-6 and V is TRBV29-1, with a tentative D call TRBD1 (5 bases). Between the trimmed V and J ends, which lost 4 bases and 8 bases, there was a span of 27 bases. The CDR3 runs to 18 residues. The germline V gene has CDR1 SQVTM and CDR2 ANQGSEA.

This chain links TRBV14 with TRBJ2-4; D call uncertain. Trimming pared 1 base from V and 5 bases from J, leaving 6 bases between. The CDR3 is 13 amino acids. The germline V gene has CDR1 SGHDN and CDR2 FVKESK. DNA for the CDR3: TGTGCCAGCAGCCAAGTTAGAGAAAACATTCAGTACTTC. Translated, it gives CASSQVRENIQYF. The whole variable domain, filled in from reference TRBV14 and TRBJ2-4, reads EAGVTQFPSHSVIEKGQTVTLRCDPISGHDNLYWYRRVMGKEIKFLLHFVKESKQDESGMPNNRFLAERTGGTYSTLKVQPAELEDSGVYFCASSQVRENIQYFGAGTRLSVL.

The sample holds one count of this clone. The V and J genes are TRBV12-5 and TRBJ1-5; no reliable D call. This CDR3 contains 16 residues. Per germline, CDR1 LGHNT and CDR2 FRNRAP. Trimming took 0 bases from V and 5 from J, leaving 14 bases between them. The CDR3 is CASGLVRAERDQPQHF. CDR3 in DNA: TGTGCTAGTGGTTTGGTAAGGGCCGAAAGGGATCAGCCCCAGCATTTT.

The chain uses TRBV29-1 and TRBJ2-5, with 8 bases identical to TRBD2. V gave up 8 bases and J gave up 1 base; unmatched junction bases: 6. This CDR3 region has 13 residues. Germline-derived CDR1 and CDR2 are SQVTM and ANQGSEA. CDR3 DNA: TGCAGCACCAGACTAGCGCTCCAAGAGACCCAGTACTTC. It yields the protein CSTRLALQETQYF.

This clone was observed once. This chain uses TRBV5-6 with TRBJ2-3; unclear D gene. Germline values: CDR1 SGHDT, CDR2 YYEEEE. V was cut by 5 bases and J by 2 bases, with 15 bases left in between. The CDR3 has 15 residues. CDR3 coding DNA: TGTGCCAGCAGACTTCGGGCAGGATTCACAGATACGCAGTATTTT. Its protein product is CASRLRAGFTDTQYF.

This rearrangement joins TRBV29-1 to TRBJ2-5; D is perhaps TRBD2 (6 bases). Germline CDR1 is SQVTM and CDR2 is ANQGSEA. This CDR3 spans 14 amino acids. The V end was cut by 6 bases, the J end by 5 bases, with 19 bases between. The CDR3 reads CSVPEPHGGETQYF. In DNA, the CDR3 is TGCAGCGTCCCTGAGCCACATGGGGGGGAGACCCAGTACTTC.

The J gene is TRBJ1-5, the V gene TRBV19; no firm D call. V lost 6 bases, J lost 4 bases, and 22 bases lay in between. In germline, CDR1 is LNHDA, CDR2 SQIVND (reference sequence). This CDR3 region has 17 residues. The CDR3 spells CASRSTRWGFWNQPQHF. Here the CDR3 DNA reads TGTGCCAGTAGATCCACCAGGTGGGGTTTTTGGAATCAGCCCCAGCATTTT.

In this sample, this clone turned up a few times. The chain couples TRBV4-2 to TRBJ1-1; maybe TRBD1 (6 bases). There are 14 residues in the CDR3. In germline, CDR1 is LGHNA, CDR2 YNFKEQ. The V end lost 0 bases, the J end lost 6 bases, and 11 bases lay between the germline ends. The chain's CDR3 is CASSQDQGRSEAFF. DNA for the CDR3: TGTGCCAGCAGCCAAGATCAGGGGAGGTCTGAAGCTTTCTTT.

The V call is TRBV27, the J call TRBJ1-5, with 7 bases fitting TRBD1. With V trimmed by 5 bases and J by 5 bases, 15 bases remained unmatched. Germline V lookup: CDR1 MNHEY, CDR2 SMNVEV (reference sequence). The CDR3 is made up of 17 amino acids. CDR3 DNA: TGTGCCAGCAGTCCTTTAACCTGGGCAGGGGGGGATCAGCCCCAGCATTTT. Amino acid sequence: CASSPLTWAGGDQPQHF.

The gene calls are TRBV5-1 and TRBJ1-1; D gene uncertain. Between the trimmed V and J ends, which lost 1 base and 7 bases, there was a span of 8 bases. CDR1 and CDR2 (germline): SGHRS, YFSETQ. The CDR3 has 12 residues. This CDR3 is CASSLPGDEAFF. The CDR3 bases are TGCGCCAGCAGCTTGCCCGGAGATGAAGCTTTCTTT.

The chain is built from TRBV6-1 and TRBJ2-3; D gene ambiguous. The CDR3 totals 15 residues. Germline CDR1 and CDR2: MNHNS and SASEGT. The V and J ends lost 6 bases and 6 bases respectively, with 19 bases between them. CDR3 DNA sequence: TGTGCCAGCAGAAAAGGACGGTCGAGCTCCGATACGCAGTATTTT. This sequence encodes CASRKGRSSSDTQYF.

The rearrangement joins TRBV9 to TRBJ1-2; the match to TRBD1 covers 9 bases. Per germline, CDR1 SGDLS and CDR2 YYNGEE. The CDR3 has 14 amino acids. The junction had 4 bases not matched to a gene; V was cut back by 0 bases and J by 7 bases. This CDR3 reads CASSVGQGDRGYTF. The CDR3 nucleotides read TGTGCCAGCAGCGTAGGACAGGGGGACCGTGGCTACACCTTC.

V usage is TRBV4-1 and J usage is TRBJ2-5, with TRBD1 identical over 10 bases. The CDR3 has 15 amino acids. V gave up 0 bases and J gave up 5 bases; unmatched junction bases: 3. The V gene's germline CDR1 is MGHRA and CDR2 YSYEKL. CDR3 in DNA: TGCGCCAGCAGCCAAGATGGGACAGGGGATGAGACCCAGTACTTC. Its protein product is CASSQDGTGDETQYF.